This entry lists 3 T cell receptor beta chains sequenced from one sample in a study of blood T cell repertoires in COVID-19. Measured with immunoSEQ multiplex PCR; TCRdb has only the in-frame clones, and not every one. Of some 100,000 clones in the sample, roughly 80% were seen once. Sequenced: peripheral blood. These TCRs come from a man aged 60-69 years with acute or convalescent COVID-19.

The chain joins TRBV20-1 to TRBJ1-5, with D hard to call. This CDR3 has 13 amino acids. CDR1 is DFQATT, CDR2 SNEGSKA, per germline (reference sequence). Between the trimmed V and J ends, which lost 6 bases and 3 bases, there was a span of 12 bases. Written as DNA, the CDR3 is TGCAGTGCGAGTCGGGTCTCCAATCAGCCCCAGCATTTT. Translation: CSASRVSNQPQHF.

The CDR3 loop is CASSQGHHLNEKLFF. In DNA form, the CDR3 reads TGCGCCAGCAGCCAAGGACACCACCTTAATGAAAAACTGTTTTTT. This chain joins TRBV4-3 and TRBJ1-4, with D unresolved. Germline CDR1 and CDR2: LGHNA and YSLEER. Trimming left V 1 base short and J 4 bases short, with 10 bases between. This CDR3 region has 15 residues.

The CDR3 sequence is CASSLVQGARGNSPLHF. CDR3 in DNA: TGTGCCAGCAGCCTCGTTCAGGGGGCGCGTGGGAATTCACCCCTCCACTTT. The V gene is TRBV27, the J gene TRBJ1-6; 8 bases fit TRBD1. Germline-derived CDR1 and CDR2 are MNHEY and SMNVEV (reference sequence). The CDR3 consists of 17 residues. V was clipped by 6 bases and J by 7 bases; unmatched bases: 14.